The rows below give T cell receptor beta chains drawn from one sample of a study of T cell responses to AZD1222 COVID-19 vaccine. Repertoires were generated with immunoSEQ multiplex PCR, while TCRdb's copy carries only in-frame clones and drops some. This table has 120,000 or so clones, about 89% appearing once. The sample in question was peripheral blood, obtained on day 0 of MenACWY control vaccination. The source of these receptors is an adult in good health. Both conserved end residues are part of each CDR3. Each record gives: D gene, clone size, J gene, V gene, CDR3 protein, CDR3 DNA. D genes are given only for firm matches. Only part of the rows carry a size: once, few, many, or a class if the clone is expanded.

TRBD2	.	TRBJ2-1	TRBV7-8	CASSNPGLAGGPGEQFF	TGTGCCAGCAGCAACCCGGGACTAGCGGGAGGGCCTGGTGAGCAGTTCTTC
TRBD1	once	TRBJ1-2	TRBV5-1	CASSNPRDSLIYGYTF	TGCGCCAGCAGCAACCCGCGGGACAGTTTAATCTATGGCTACACCTTC
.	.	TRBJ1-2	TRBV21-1	CASSKPGRADDYGYTF	TGTGCCAGCAGCAAACCAGGGCGGGCGGATGACTATGGCTACACCTTC
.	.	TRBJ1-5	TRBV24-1	CATSPGEDQPQHF	TGTGCCACCAGTCCTGGGGAGGATCAGCCCCAGCATTTT
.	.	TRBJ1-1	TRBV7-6	CASSSRQTLSTEAFF	TGTGCCAGCAGCTCCCGACAGACCCTTAGCACTGAAGCTTTCTTT
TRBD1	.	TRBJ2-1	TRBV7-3	CASSLDRGSYNEQFF	TGTGCCAGCAGCTTAGACAGGGGCTCCTACAATGAGCAGTTCTTC
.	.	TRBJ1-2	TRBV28	CASSPGPNYGYTF	TGTGCCAGCAGCCCGGGACCGAACTATGGCTACACCTTC
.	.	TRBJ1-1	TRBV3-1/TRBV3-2	CASSQETGEMGNTEAFF	TGTGCCAGCAGCCAAGAGACCGGAGAGATGGGGAACACTGAAGCTTTCTTT
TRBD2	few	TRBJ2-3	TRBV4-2	CASSPKASGDTDTQYF	TGTGCCAGCAGCCCTAAGGCAAGCGGGGACACAGATACGCAGTATTTT
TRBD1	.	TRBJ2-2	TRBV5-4	CASSAPDRPTGELFF	TGTGCCAGCAGCGCCCCGGACAGGCCCACCGGGGAGCTGTTTTTT
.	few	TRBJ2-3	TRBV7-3	CASSATSTDTQYF	TGTGCCAGCAGCGCCACAAGCACAGATACGCAGTATTTT
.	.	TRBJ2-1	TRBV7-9	CASSSPSGSSYNEQFF	TGTGCCAGCAGCTCCCCTTCAGGGTCCTCCTACAATGAGCAGTTCTTC
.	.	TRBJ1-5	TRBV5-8	CASSRTRSNQPQHF	TGTGCCAGCAGTAGAACACGTAGCAATCAGCCCCAGCATTTT
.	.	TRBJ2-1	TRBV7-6	CASSLDEGRFEQFF	TGTGCCAGCAGCTTAGATGAGGGTCGGTTTGAGCAGTTCTTC
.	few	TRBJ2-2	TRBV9	CASSARPAGYTGELFF	TGTGCCAGCAGCGCCCGTCCCGCGGGCTACACCGGGGAGCTGTTTTTT
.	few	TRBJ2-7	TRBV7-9	CASSPIGGTLGEQYF	TGTGCCAGCAGCCCTATCGGGGGCACCCTGGGCGAGCAGTACTTC
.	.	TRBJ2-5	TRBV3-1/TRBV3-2	CASSQGLQETQYF	TGTGCCAGCAGCCAAGGTTTGCAAGAGACCCAGTACTTC
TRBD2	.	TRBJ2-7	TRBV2	CASSETSGSSHEQYF	TGTGCCAGCAGCGAGACTAGCGGGAGTTCCCACGAGCAGTACTTC
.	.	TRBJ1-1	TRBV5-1	CASSLDLGRAGTEAFF	TGCGCCAGCAGCTTGGATCTGGGCAGGGCTGGCACTGAAGCTTTCTTT
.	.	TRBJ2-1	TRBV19	CASSIIQGNEQFF	TGTGCCAGTAGTATAATTCAGGGAAATGAGCAGTTCTTC